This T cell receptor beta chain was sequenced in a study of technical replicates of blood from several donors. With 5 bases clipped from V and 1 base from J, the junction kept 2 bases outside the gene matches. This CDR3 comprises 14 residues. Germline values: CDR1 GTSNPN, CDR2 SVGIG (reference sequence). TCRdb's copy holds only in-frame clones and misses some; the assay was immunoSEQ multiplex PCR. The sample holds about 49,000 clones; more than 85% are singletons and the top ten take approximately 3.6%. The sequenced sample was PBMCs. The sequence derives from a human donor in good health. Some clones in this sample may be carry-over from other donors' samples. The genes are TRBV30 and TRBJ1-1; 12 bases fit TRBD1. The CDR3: CAWGTGGTNTEAFF. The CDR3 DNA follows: TGTGCCTGGGGGACAGGGGGCACGAACACTGAAGCTTTCTTT.